Listed below are T cell receptor beta chains from one sample, sequenced in a study of cytomegalovirus exposure and HLA in healthy donors. Clones were sequenced by immunoSEQ multiplex PCR, and TCRdb holds only the in-frame ones, with some missing. The table includes 250,000 to 350,000 clones, about 80% detected once. Sequenced input: PBMCs. The receptors shown here come from a girl aged 2 to 10 in good health and CMV-seronegative. Each CDR3 is given with its conserved first and last residue. Each record gives: J gene, D gene, V gene, clone size, CDR3 DNA, CDR3 protein. The D gene is left open where the match is weak. Expanded clones get a size class; other rows say once, few or many, or leave the size out.

J gene: TRBJ2-7; D gene: TRBD2; V gene: TRBV6-1; clone size: NA; CDR3 DNA: TGTGCCAGCAGTCGACTAGCGGGAAACGAGCAGTACTTC; CDR3 protein: CASSRLAGNEQYF
J gene: TRBJ1-2; D gene: NA; V gene: TRBV28; clone size: NA; CDR3 DNA: TGTGCCAGCACCATCCATCAACCGGAGGGGAAGATCTATGGCTACACCTTC; CDR3 protein: CASTIHQPEGKIYGYTF
J gene: TRBJ1-5; D gene: NA; V gene: TRBV30; clone size: few; CDR3 DNA: TGTGCCTGGGGGGGCAGGGGCAATCAGCCCCAGCATTTT; CDR3 protein: CAWGGRGNQPQHF
J gene: TRBJ2-7; D gene: TRBD1; V gene: TRBV9; clone size: NA; CDR3 DNA: TGTGCCAGCAGCGTAGATACAGGGGGTCCCGAGCAGTACTTC; CDR3 protein: CASSVDTGGPEQYF
J gene: TRBJ1-5; D gene: NA; V gene: TRBV4-1; clone size: NA; CDR3 DNA: TGCGCCAGCAGCCTGAGGGGGATATACTCTAATCAGCCCCAGCATTTT; CDR3 protein: CASSLRGIYSNQPQHF
J gene: TRBJ1-4; D gene: NA; V gene: TRBV29-1; clone size: NA; CDR3 DNA: TGCAGCGTAGCCCCTGGGGGAGGAGAACTGTTTTTT; CDR3 protein: CSVAPGGGELFF
J gene: TRBJ1-1; D gene: NA; V gene: TRBV12-5; clone size: once; CDR3 DNA: TGTGCTAGTGGCGCGGTATACGGCGCAGGGTGGGACACTGAAGCTTTCTTT; CDR3 protein: CASGAVYGAGWDTEAFF
J gene: TRBJ2-3; D gene: NA; V gene: TRBV5-4; clone size: NA; CDR3 DNA: TGTGCCAGCAGCTTTGATCCTCGGGATTTCGGCACAGATACGCAGTATTTT; CDR3 protein: CASSFDPRDFGTDTQYF
J gene: TRBJ1-5; D gene: TRBD1; V gene: TRBV4-1; clone size: NA; CDR3 DNA: TGCGCCAGCAGCCACGCCTCGGGACAGAACAATCAGCCCCAGCATTTT; CDR3 protein: CASSHASGQNNQPQHF
J gene: TRBJ2-5; D gene: NA; V gene: TRBV19; clone size: NA; CDR3 DNA: TGTGCCAGTAGTGGGCCTGGGACCCAGTACTTC; CDR3 protein: CASSGPGTQYF
J gene: TRBJ2-4; D gene: NA; V gene: TRBV18; clone size: NA; CDR3 DNA: TGTGCCAGCTCACCATCCAAAGGGACTTCGAACGGTTTGGCCAAAAACATTCAGTACTTC; CDR3 protein: CASSPSKGTSNGLAKNIQYF
J gene: TRBJ1-2; D gene: TRBD1; V gene: TRBV7-9; clone size: once; CDR3 DNA: TGTGCCAGCAGCACGACGGGACAGGTCGACTATGGCTACACCTTC; CDR3 protein: CASSTTGQVDYGYTF
J gene: TRBJ1-4; D gene: TRBD1; V gene: TRBV11-2; clone size: NA; CDR3 DNA: TGTGCCAGCAGCCACCTAAGAAGGACAGGGCCCTCTCGTGAAAAACTGTTTTTT; CDR3 protein: CASSHLRRTGPSREKLFF
J gene: TRBJ2-6; D gene: NA; V gene: TRBV4-2; clone size: NA; CDR3 DNA: TGTGCCAGCAGCCAAGACAGCTCTGGGGCCAACGTCCTGACTTTC; CDR3 protein: CASSQDSSGANVLTF
J gene: TRBJ2-7; D gene: TRBD2; V gene: TRBV5-1; clone size: NA; CDR3 DNA: TGCGCCAGCAGCTTGGGGGCTAGCGGGAGGCCCCCGGACGAGCAGTACTTC; CDR3 protein: CASSLGASGRPPDEQYF
J gene: TRBJ1-5; D gene: NA; V gene: TRBV4-1; clone size: NA; CDR3 DNA: TGCGCCAGCAGCTCGCAAAGGGAGTATCAGCCCCAGCATTTT; CDR3 protein: CASSSQREYQPQHF
J gene: TRBJ1-5; D gene: TRBD1; V gene: TRBV6-5; clone size: NA; CDR3 DNA: TGTGCCATCGGGACAGGAAAAAATCAGCCCCAGCATTTT; CDR3 protein: CAIGTGKNQPQHF
J gene: TRBJ2-2; D gene: NA; V gene: TRBV9; clone size: NA; CDR3 DNA: TGTGCCAGCAGAACCACAGGGTCAAACACCGGGGAGCTGTTTTTT; CDR3 protein: CASRTTGSNTGELFF
J gene: TRBJ2-7; D gene: TRBD1; V gene: TRBV27; clone size: few; CDR3 DNA: TGTGCCAGCAGTTCCGGGACAGGGGGATACGAGCAGTACTTC; CDR3 protein: CASSSGTGGYEQYF
J gene: TRBJ2-7; D gene: NA; V gene: TRBV7-9; clone size: NA; CDR3 DNA: TGTGCCAGCAGCTCACACCGTGAAGCGGTTGCCAACGAGCAGTACTTC; CDR3 protein: CASSSHREAVANEQYF
J gene: TRBJ2-7; D gene: NA; V gene: TRBV21-1; clone size: few; CDR3 DNA: TGTGCCAGCAGCAAAGGGAGGGGGGACAGGGACTACGAGCAGTACTTC; CDR3 protein: CASSKGRGDRDYEQYF
J gene: TRBJ2-5; D gene: NA; V gene: TRBV11-2; clone size: NA; CDR3 DNA: TGTGCCAGCAGCTTAGATTCAGGGGAAGAGACCCAGTACTTC; CDR3 protein: CASSLDSGEETQYF
J gene: TRBJ2-7; D gene: TRBD1; V gene: TRBV7-6; clone size: once; CDR3 DNA: TGTGCCAGCAGCAACAGACAGGGGGAAAAGCAGTACTTC; CDR3 protein: CASSNRQGEKQYF
J gene: TRBJ2-1; D gene: NA; V gene: TRBV5-1; clone size: NA; CDR3 DNA: TGCGCCAGCAGCTTGGTTCCAGACTACAATGAGCAGTTCTTC; CDR3 protein: CASSLVPDYNEQFF
J gene: TRBJ1-1; D gene: NA; V gene: TRBV4-1; clone size: NA; CDR3 DNA: TGCGCCAGCAGTCATGACAAATCAGGGAACACTGAAGCTTTCTTT; CDR3 protein: CASSHDKSGNTEAFF
J gene: TRBJ1-1; D gene: NA; V gene: TRBV28; clone size: NA; CDR3 DNA: TGTGCCAGCAGTACAGGGTTGACTGAAGCTTTCTTT; CDR3 protein: CASSTGLTEAFF
J gene: TRBJ2-1; D gene: NA; V gene: TRBV20-1; clone size: NA; CDR3 DNA: TGCAGTGCTAGTCTTTACAATGAGCAGTTCTTC; CDR3 protein: CSASLYNEQFF
J gene: TRBJ1-1; D gene: TRBD1; V gene: TRBV29-1; clone size: NA; CDR3 DNA: TGCAGCGTCCGGAGGGCGGACAGGGGGGTGCTACACGCGAACACTGAAGCTTTCTTT; CDR3 protein: CSVRRADRGVLHANTEAFF
J gene: TRBJ2-5; D gene: TRBD1; V gene: TRBV7-9; clone size: NA; CDR3 DNA: TGTGCCAGCAGCCTCCCCCGGGACAGGGGGCTGGAGACCCAGTACTTC; CDR3 protein: CASSLPRDRGLETQYF
J gene: TRBJ1-1; D gene: NA; V gene: TRBV15; clone size: once; CDR3 DNA: TGTGCCACCAGCAGGGCCGGGGAGACTGAAGCTTTCTTT; CDR3 protein: CATSRAGETEAFF
J gene: TRBJ2-2; D gene: NA; V gene: TRBV2; clone size: NA; CDR3 DNA: TGTGCCAGCAGAGGCAGGGCGAACACCGGGGAGCTGTTTTTT; CDR3 protein: CASRGRANTGELFF
J gene: TRBJ2-7; D gene: TRBD2; V gene: TRBV15; clone size: NA; CDR3 DNA: TGTGCCACCAGCAGAGATATGGCTAGCGGAGACCTCTCCTACGAGCAGTACTTC; CDR3 protein: CATSRDMASGDLSYEQYF
J gene: TRBJ1-4; D gene: TRBD1; V gene: TRBV5-4; clone size: NA; CDR3 DNA: TGTGCCAGCAGCTCCCGGGACAGGGACAACAGACTGTTTTTT; CDR3 protein: CASSSRDRDNRLFF
J gene: TRBJ1-1; D gene: NA; V gene: TRBV5-1; clone size: NA; CDR3 DNA: TGCGCCAGCAGACCGACAACCTTGAACACTGAAGCTTTCTTT; CDR3 protein: CASRPTTLNTEAFF
J gene: TRBJ2-3; D gene: TRBD2; V gene: TRBV29-1; clone size: NA; CDR3 DNA: TGCAGCGGAAGAGCGGGAGCGGATACGCAGTATTTT; CDR3 protein: CSGRAGADTQYF
J gene: TRBJ2-7; D gene: NA; V gene: TRBV27; clone size: NA; CDR3 DNA: TGTGCCAGCAGTCAGGGCTGGGAGCAGTACTTC; CDR3 protein: CASSQGWEQYF
J gene: TRBJ2-1; D gene: NA; V gene: TRBV30; clone size: NA; CDR3 DNA: TGTGCCTGGAGTGACAACAATGAGCAGTTCTTC; CDR3 protein: CAWSDNNEQFF
J gene: TRBJ2-7; D gene: NA; V gene: TRBV2; clone size: NA; CDR3 DNA: TGTGCCAGCAGTGAACGGGCCTACGAGCAGTACTTC; CDR3 protein: CASSERAYEQYF
J gene: TRBJ2-3; D gene: TRBD2; V gene: TRBV29-1; clone size: NA; CDR3 DNA: TGCAGCGTTGATACCTACGCAGGTTGGGAGGGCGCCGGTTCAGATACGCAGTATTTT; CDR3 protein: CSVDTYAGWEGAGSDTQYF
J gene: TRBJ1-4; D gene: NA; V gene: TRBV29-1; clone size: once; CDR3 DNA: TGCAGCGTTGAAGATCAGCGGGGGCTTGCTGAAAAACTGTTTTTT; CDR3 protein: CSVEDQRGLAEKLFF
J gene: TRBJ2-7; D gene: NA; V gene: TRBV7-8; clone size: NA; CDR3 DNA: TGTGCCAGCCGGATGGAGCGGCTCTACGAGCAGTACTTC; CDR3 protein: CASRMERLYEQYF
J gene: TRBJ2-7; D gene: TRBD1; V gene: TRBV28; clone size: NA; CDR3 DNA: TGTGCCAGCAGTTTTTCTATTGGGTTACAAGGGACAGGTTCCTACGAGCAGTACTTC; CDR3 protein: CASSFSIGLQGTGSYEQYF
J gene: TRBJ2-5; D gene: TRBD2; V gene: TRBV7-9; clone size: NA; CDR3 DNA: TGTTCCAGCAGCCAGGGACTAGCGGCCGTTGACCAAGAGACCCAGTACTTC; CDR3 protein: CSSSQGLAAVDQETQYF
J gene: TRBJ2-1; D gene: TRBD2; V gene: TRBV29-1; clone size: NA; CDR3 DNA: TGCAGCGTTGAAGGGCTAGCGGGTCTGTACAATGAGCAGTTCTTC; CDR3 protein: CSVEGLAGLYNEQFF
J gene: TRBJ2-2; D gene: NA; V gene: TRBV5-6; clone size: NA; CDR3 DNA: TGTGCCAGCAGCGCCTTTAGCAGGGAGCTGTTTTTT; CDR3 protein: CASSAFSRELFF
J gene: TRBJ1-1; D gene: TRBD1; V gene: TRBV9; clone size: NA; CDR3 DNA: TGTGCCAGCAGCGCCTGGACAGGGGGCAACACTGAAGCTTTCTTT; CDR3 protein: CASSAWTGGNTEAFF
J gene: TRBJ1-2; D gene: TRBD1; V gene: TRBV5-1; clone size: NA; CDR3 DNA: TGCGCCAGCAGCTTCGGGACAGGGGCCAACTATGGCTACACCTTC; CDR3 protein: CASSFGTGANYGYTF
J gene: TRBJ2-7; D gene: NA; V gene: TRBV25-1; clone size: NA; CDR3 DNA: TGTGCCAGCAGTGAATGGAGGGCAGAAAGCTCCTACGAGCAGTACTTC; CDR3 protein: CASSEWRAESSYEQYF
J gene: TRBJ1-2; D gene: NA; V gene: TRBV5-1; clone size: NA; CDR3 DNA: TGCGCCAGCAGCTCCACAGGGAACTATGGCTACACCTTC; CDR3 protein: CASSSTGNYGYTF
J gene: TRBJ2-2; D gene: NA; V gene: TRBV4-2; clone size: NA; CDR3 DNA: TGTGCCAGCAGCCAAGAGTCCGGGGGGGAGCTGTTTTTT; CDR3 protein: CASSQESGGELFF
J gene: TRBJ1-4; D gene: NA; V gene: TRBV5-8; clone size: NA; CDR3 DNA: TGTGCCAGCAGCTTCGTGTCAACTAATGAAAAACTGTTTTTT; CDR3 protein: CASSFVSTNEKLFF
J gene: TRBJ1-5; D gene: NA; V gene: TRBV10-2; clone size: NA; CDR3 DNA: TGCGCCAGCAGGGAACAGGGAAATCAGCCCCAGCATTTT; CDR3 protein: CASREQGNQPQHF
J gene: TRBJ2-3; D gene: NA; V gene: TRBV7-6; clone size: few; CDR3 DNA: TGTGCCAGCAGCTTAGCAGGGGGCACAGATACGCAGTATTTT; CDR3 protein: CASSLAGGTDTQYF
J gene: TRBJ2-7; D gene: NA; V gene: TRBV5-5; clone size: NA; CDR3 DNA: TGTGCCAGCAGCTTTCAAACAGGGTTGGGCTACGAGCAGTACTTC; CDR3 protein: CASSFQTGLGYEQYF
J gene: TRBJ2-2; D gene: NA; V gene: TRBV27; clone size: NA; CDR3 DNA: TGTGCCAGCAGTTTAATCCCGGTCGGGGACACCGGGGAGCTGTTTTTT; CDR3 protein: CASSLIPVGDTGELFF
J gene: TRBJ1-1; D gene: NA; V gene: TRBV19; clone size: NA; CDR3 DNA: TGTGCCAGTAGTATCCCAGGTAACACTGAAGCTTTCTTT; CDR3 protein: CASSIPGNTEAFF
J gene: TRBJ1-2; D gene: TRBD1; V gene: TRBV12-5; clone size: NA; CDR3 DNA: TGTGCTAGTGGTTTGGCAGACAGGGGGCTAAGAGGCTACACCTTC; CDR3 protein: CASGLADRGLRGYTF